These T cell receptor beta chains were read from a single sample in a study of T cell responses to AZD1222 COVID-19 vaccine. The method was immunoSEQ multiplex PCR; TCRdb's version includes in-frame clones alone and lacks a portion of them. The sample carries 200,000 to 250,000 clones, about 93% recorded once. The sample here was peripheral blood, taken on day 0 of MenACWY control vaccination. The receptor source for this set is an adult in good health. CDR3s include the opening cysteine and the closing phenylalanine or tryptophan. D genes are given only for firm matches. Where a row states a size, it is once, few, many or the class of an expanded clone; other rows omit it.

>-|TRBJ2-7|TRBV7-8|-
TGTGCCAGCAGCAAACCGACGCAGGAGCAGTACTTC
CASSKPTQEQYF
>-|TRBJ1-1|TRBV19|TRBD1
TGTGCCAGTAGTAGACGGGACAGTTTGAACACTGAAGCTTTCTTT
CASSRRDSLNTEAFF
>-|TRBJ1-2|TRBV6-1|-
TGTGCCAGCAGTGAATCACGAATGGCCAACTATGGCTACACCTTC
CASSESRMANYGYTF
>once|TRBJ2-1|TRBV7-9|-
TGTGCCTCTCATCGGGGGGCGCGTAGTGAGCAGTTCTTC
CASHRGARSEQFF
>-|TRBJ1-1|TRBV7-2|-
TGTGCCAGCAGCTCTAGCCCAAACCGGAATACTGAAGCTTTCTTT
CASSSSPNRNTEAFF
>-|TRBJ1-1|TRBV18|-
TGTGCCAGCTGTGGGGACGTTTGGACTGAAGCTTTCTTT
CASCGDVWTEAFF
>-|TRBJ2-1|TRBV7-9|-
TGTGCCAGCAGCTTAAGGGGAGCGAACAATGAGCAGTTCTTC
CASSLRGANNEQFF
>-|TRBJ2-3|TRBV24-1|-
TGTGCCACCAGTGGCAAGGACAGCACAGATACGCAGTATTTT
CATSGKDSTDTQYF
>-|TRBJ2-7|TRBV2|-
TGTGCCAGCAGTGTGACAGTGAGTATCGAGCAGTACTTC
CASSVTVSIEQYF
>-|TRBJ1-1|TRBV19|TRBD1
TGTGCCAGTAGTGCCCACAGGGGGCGGGTGAACACTGAAGCTTTCTTT
CASSAHRGRVNTEAFF
>few|TRBJ2-7|TRBV5-1|-
TGCGCCAGCAGCTTGACAGCCGGCTCCTACGAGCAGTACTTC
CASSLTAGSYEQYF
>few|TRBJ1-5|TRBV7-2|-
TGTGCCAGCAGCTCAACCTTTAATCAGCCCCAGCATTTT
CASSSTFNQPQHF
>once|TRBJ2-2|TRBV7-6|-
TGTGCCAGCAGCCCACGGTGGGTGGACACCGGGGAGCTGTTTTTT
CASSPRWVDTGELFF
>-|TRBJ1-1|TRBV11-1|-
TGTGCCAGCACCCCCCTTAGGACGGTGAACACTGAAGCTTTCTTT
CASTPLRTVNTEAFF
>-|TRBJ1-5|TRBV30|TRBD1
TGTGCCTGGAGCCGGACAGGTAATCAGCCCCAGCATTTT
CAWSRTGNQPQHF
>-|TRBJ2-5|TRBV19|-
TGTGCCAGTAGTATAGGGGGGGTGCGAGAGACCCAGTACTTC
CASSIGGVRETQYF
>-|TRBJ1-1|TRBV3-1/TRBV3-2|-
TGTGCCAGCAGCCAAGATCAGCGGGGGGCTTGGACTGAAGCTTTCTTT
CASSQDQRGAWTEAFF
>-|TRBJ2-1|TRBV29-1|TRBD1
TGCAGCGTGCCACAACGAGGGACAGCACGCTCCTACAATGAGCAGTTCTTC
CSVPQRGTARSYNEQFF
>-|TRBJ2-7|TRBV19|-
TGTGCCAGTAGTGTGGGGGACGGCCGTGTGGCCGAGCAGTACTTC
CASSVGDGRVAEQYF
>-|TRBJ1-1|TRBV3-1/TRBV3-2|-
TGTGCCAGCAGCCAAGCGGGACATAGGAACACTGAAGCTTTCTTT
CASSQAGHRNTEAFF
>-|TRBJ1-2|TRBV5-8|-
TGTGCCAGCAGCTTCATTCCAGGGCTGAATGGCTACACCTTC
CASSFIPGLNGYTF
>-|TRBJ1-1|TRBV7-3|-
TGTGCCAGCAGCTTACAGCCAGACAGCACTGAAGCTTTCTTT
CASSLQPDSTEAFF
>once|TRBJ2-7|TRBV16|-
TGTGCCAGCAGTCGAAATTCCAGGGGTTACGAGCAGTACTTC
CASSRNSRGYEQYF
>-|TRBJ2-3|TRBV19|TRBD2
TGTGCCAGTAGGCTAGCGGGAGATACAGATACGCAGTATTTT
CASRLAGDTDTQYF
>-|TRBJ1-4|TRBV6-5|-
TGTGCCAGCACGCGGGGCTCGGGAACTAATGAAAAACTGTTTTTT
CASTRGSGTNEKLFF
>-|TRBJ1-2|TRBV5-4|TRBD1
TGTGCCAGCAGCATAGGGGACAGTCTCCTCTATGGCTACACCTTC
CASSIGDSLLYGYTF
>-|TRBJ1-2|TRBV12-3/TRBV12-4|TRBD1
TGTGCCAGCAGTCCCCGACAGGGAGGTGGCTACACCTTC
CASSPRQGGGYTF
>-|TRBJ1-2|TRBV3-1/TRBV3-2|-
TGTGCCAGCAGCCAAGGGGAGGGGACGTATGGCTACACCTTC
CASSQGEGTYGYTF
>-|TRBJ1-6|TRBV2|TRBD1
TGTGCCAGCAGTATAGGGACAGAGGAACATTCACCCCTCCACTTT
CASSIGTEEHSPLHF
>-|TRBJ1-5|TRBV4-2|-
TGTGCCAGCAGCCCCAGAGGGGGAGACAGCAATCAGCCCCAGCATTTT
CASSPRGGDSNQPQHF
>-|TRBJ1-3|TRBV6-5|-
TGTGCCAGCAGTTACAGCGGCAGGGCTGGAAACACCATATATTTT
CASSYSGRAGNTIYF
>-|TRBJ2-2|TRBV7-2|TRBD1
TGTGCCAGCACAGGACAGGGACGGACCGGGGAGCTGTTTTTT
CASTGQGRTGELFF
>-|TRBJ1-2|TRBV14|-
TGTGCCAGCAGCCTCGGGCCCGACTATGGCTACACCTTC
CASSLGPDYGYTF
>-|TRBJ2-5|TRBV6-1|-
TGTGCCAGCAGTGAAAGTTTCAGACAAGAGACCCAGTACTTC
CASSESFRQETQYF
>-|TRBJ1-4|TRBV6-5|-
TGTGCCAGCACCACCCGTGGGGGGGGTAGTGAAAAACTGTTTTTT
CASTTRGGGSEKLFF